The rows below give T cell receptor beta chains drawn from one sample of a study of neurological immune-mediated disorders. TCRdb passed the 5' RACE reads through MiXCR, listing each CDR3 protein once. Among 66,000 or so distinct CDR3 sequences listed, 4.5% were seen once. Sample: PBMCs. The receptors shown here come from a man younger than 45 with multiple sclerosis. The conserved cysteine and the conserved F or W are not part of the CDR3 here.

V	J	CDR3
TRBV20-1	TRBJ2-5	SARAGRGHRVETQY
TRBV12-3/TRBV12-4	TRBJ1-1	ASRPEDRANTEAF
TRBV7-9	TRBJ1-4	ASSQPDSYRNEKLF
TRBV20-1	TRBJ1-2	SAPSGYGYT
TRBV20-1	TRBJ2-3	SAVSPGQGTDTQY
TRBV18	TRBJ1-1	ASSPSRWWNTEAF
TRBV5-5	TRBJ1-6	ASSLTSLDNSPLH
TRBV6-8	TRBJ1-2	ASTVPGQKYYGYT
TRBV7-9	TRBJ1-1	ASSLPNRGKNTEAF
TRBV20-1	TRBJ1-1	SAKGPQNTEAF
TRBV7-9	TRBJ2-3	ASSLPRGRDTQY
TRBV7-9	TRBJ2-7	ASSLWTGGSYEQY
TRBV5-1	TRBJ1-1	ASSSGSVNTEAF
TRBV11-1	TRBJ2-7	ASSLRDGTDYEQY
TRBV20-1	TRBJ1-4	SAPRQATNEKLF
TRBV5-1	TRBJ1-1	ATAKGGPYDGTEAF
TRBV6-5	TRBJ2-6	ASSYSGAGANVLT
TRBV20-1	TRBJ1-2	SAPTGGVRYGYT
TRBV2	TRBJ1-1	ASSPKVRAF
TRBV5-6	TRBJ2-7	ASSIWTGDLEQY
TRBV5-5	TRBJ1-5	ASSLAGQPQN
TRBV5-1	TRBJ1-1	ASSLGQMNTEAF
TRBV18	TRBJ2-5	ASSPSKETQY
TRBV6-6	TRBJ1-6	ASTTADGAGGSPLH
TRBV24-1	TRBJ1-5	ATSDGTVNQPQH
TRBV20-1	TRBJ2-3	SARSLAGLDTQY
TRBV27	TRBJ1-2	ASRRQGSYGYT
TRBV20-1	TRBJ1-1	SADMDRGFPEAF
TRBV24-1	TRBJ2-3	ATSDPLRGTDTQY
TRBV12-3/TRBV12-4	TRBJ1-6	ASSLLGRNSPLH
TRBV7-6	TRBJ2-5	ASSFWDQETQY
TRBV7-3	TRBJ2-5	ASSGGARETQY